The 26 T cell receptor beta chains in this list originate from one sample, sequenced in a study of beta chain features in type 1 diabetes (dated by TCRdb to 2017 to 2018). Library preparation employed the immunoSEQ multiplex PCR assay. The entire amount of isolated RNA was reverse transcribed using the High Capacity cDNA Reverse Transcription Kit, so the sequenced TCRB transcripts were expressed ones. Entries here come from immuneACCESS through TCRdb and include only in-frame sequences with V and J called. Some clones fail to appear in such tables; in the studies checked, an unresolved V gene covers under half of the shortfall, and the cause of the remainder is unknown. Present in this sample are 250,000 or so clones, about 71% of which were seen just once. Of the sample, 0.053% is held by the ten largest clones. The sample taken for sequencing was naive CD4+ T cells from blood. This specimen's cell subset or site label, per the study, means: true naive CD4+ T cells. The receptor source for this set is a man aged 30 to 45 in good health.

With respect to this clone: At the DNA level, this CDR3 is encoded by other sequences in the same sample as well. The chain carries TRBV9 and TRBJ2-1; no clear D. Germline lookup yields CDR1 SGDLS and CDR2 YYNGEE. The CDR3 covers 15 residues. Trimming took 0 bases from V and 0 from J, leaving 7 bases between them. CDR3 sequence: CASSVGPSSYNEQFF. The CDR3 DNA sequence: TGTGCCAGCAGCGTAGGACCGAGCTCCTACAATGAGCAGTTCTTC.

This clone was observed a few times. This sample also contains other DNA sequences that code for the same CDR3. The DNA of the CDR3 is TGCAGTGCTAGCGAAGAGACCCAGTACTTC. Translated: CSASEETQYF. The V gene is TRBV20-1, the J gene TRBJ2-5; D remains unclear. V lost 3 bases, J lost 3 bases, and 2 bases lay in between. CDR1 is DFQATT and CDR2 is SNEGSKA in the germline V gene (reference sequence). The CDR3 has 10 residues.

This sequence joins TRBV7-2 and TRBJ2-7; D call uncertain. The ends were cut back, 5 bases at V and 2 bases at J, with 10 bases in the middle. The CDR3 runs 13 residues. CDR1 is SGHTA and CDR2 is FQGNSA in the germline V gene. The CDR3 nucleotides are TGTGCCAGCAGCAACCGGGTCCCCTACGAGCAGTACTTC. This translates into CASSNRVPYEQYF. The complete variable domain, with remaining parts taken from reference TRBV7-2 and TRBJ2-7, reads GAGVSQSPSNKVTEKGKDVELRCDPISGHTALYWYRQSLGQGLEFLIYFQGNSAPDKSGLPSDRFSAERTGGSVSTLTIQRTQQEDSAVYLCASSNRVPYEQYFGPGTRLTVT.

This clone has only one observation. The J gene is TRBJ2-7, the V gene TRBV25-1, with a weak D call TRBD2 (5 bases). V was cut by 7 bases and J by 0 bases, with 13 bases left in between. The CDR3 totals 14 residues. Per germline, CDR1 MGHDK and CDR2 SYGVNS. The CDR3 coding sequence is TGTGCCAGCAAGGAGGCAGGCAGCTCCTACGAGCAGTACTTC. Translation gives CASKEAGSSYEQYF.

The chain recombines TRBV5-1 with TRBJ2-4, with D possibly being TRBD1 (6 bases). Trimming pared 4 bases from V and 7 bases from J, leaving 12 bases between. Per germline, CDR1 SGHRS and CDR2 YFSETQ. The length of the CDR3 is 13 residues. Here the CDR3 DNA reads TGCGCCAGCAGCCCACCAGGGGTGAACATTCAGTACTTC. This sequence encodes CASSPPGVNIQYF.

In its sample, this clone was seen a few times. The chain carries TRBV30 and TRBJ2-5; D is ambiguous. With 5 bases removed from V and 5 bases from J, the gap between germline ends came to 15 bases. Germline V CDR1 and CDR2: GTSNPN, SVGIG (reference sequence). The CDR3 runs 13 residues. This CDR3 is CAWLPAGRETQYF. The CDR3 bases are TGTGCCTGGCTGCCCGCCGGGCGGGAGACCCAGTACTTC.

V is TRBV14 and J is TRBJ2-5; possible D gene TRBD1, 6 bases. CDR3 length: 17 amino acids. Germline V gene sequence: CDR1 SGHDN, CDR2 FVKESK. Trimming pared 5 bases from V and 1 base from J, leaving 20 bases between. The CDR3 DNA is TGTGCCAGCAGCGAACGCGGCCAGGGGCTTTTCCAAGAGACCCAGTACTTC. Translated, it gives CASSERGQGLFQETQYF.

The chain is built from TRBV6-4 and TRBJ1-6; 9 bases match TRBD1. V shed 6 bases, J shed 9 bases, and the junction held 9 bases outside the gene matches. The CDR3 has 15 amino acids. Germline V CDR1 and CDR2: MRHNA, SNTAGT. The CDR3 region has the DNA TGTGCCAGCAGCCGCGCGGGACAGGGCATTTCACCCCTCCACTTT. This codes for CASSRAGQGISPLHF.

V gene TRBV2 combines with J gene TRBJ2-5; 11 bases align to TRBD2. Germline V gene lookup returns CDR1 SNHLY and CDR2 FYNNEI. The V gene end was trimmed by 6 bases and the J gene end by 6 bases; junction bases not matched to a gene: 12. CDR3 length: 16 amino acids. This CDR3 reads CASSGRSGGALKTQYF. CDR3 nucleotide sequence: TGTGCCAGCAGCGGCCGTAGCGGGGGGGCCCTGAAGACCCAGTACTTC.

This clone was seen just once. CDR3 loop: CAWSADRASYNEQFF. The CDR3 DNA sequence: TGTGCCTGGAGCGCGGACAGGGCCTCCTACAATGAGCAGTTCTTC. The V and J genes are TRBV30 and TRBJ2-1; 8 positions agree with TRBD1. The length of the CDR3 is 15 residues. The trim removed 3 bases at V and 0 bases at J, leaving 4 bases unmatched. Looked up from germline, CDR1 is GTSNPN and CDR2 is SVGIG (reference sequence).

V and J are TRBV7-9 and TRBJ2-3; D call uncertain. Germline V gene sequence: CDR1 SEHNR, CDR2 FQNEAQ (reference sequence). Trimming pared 4 bases from V and 0 bases from J, leaving 11 bases between. The CDR3 extends over 15 amino acids. CDR3 DNA: TGTGCCAGCAGCTGGGGTAGCCCGAGCACAGATACGCAGTATTTT. Encoded protein: CASSWGSPSTDTQYF.

V and J are TRBV15 and TRBJ2-1, with 9 bases aligning to TRBD2. Looked up from germline, CDR1 is LNHNV and CDR2 is YYDKDF (reference sequence). The junction had 10 bases not matched to a gene; V was cut back by 0 bases and J by 10 bases. CDR3 length: 16 residues. CDR3 in amino acids: CATSRESPGLAIEQFF. CDR3 in DNA: TGTGCCACCAGCAGAGAGTCTCCGGGACTAGCTATCGAGCAGTTCTTC.

This chain connects TRBV6-1 to TRBJ2-1; D might be TRBD1 (6 bases). V lost 8 bases to trimming and J lost 3 bases, with 8 bases between them. Germline V gene sequence: CDR1 MNHNS, CDR2 SASEGT. The CDR3 runs to 12 residues. CDR3 sequence reads: CASVDSYNEQFF. CDR3 nucleotide sequence: TGTGCCAGCGTGGACAGCTACAATGAGCAGTTCTTC.

The chain recombines TRBV2 with TRBJ2-2; the D gene is possibly TRBD1 (5 bases). The V gene's germline CDR1 is SNHLY and CDR2 FYNNEI. The CDR3 runs to 13 residues. The V end was cut by 3 bases, the J end by 6 bases, with 8 bases between. The CDR3 DNA sequence: TGTGCCAGCAGTGACAGGGCCCCCGGGGAGCTGTTTTTT. It codes for CASSDRAPGELFF. The full variable domain, in which reference TRBV2 and TRBJ2-2 provide the parts outside the CDR3, is EPEVTQTPSHQVTQMGQEVILRCVPISNHLYFYWYRQILGQKVEFLVSFYNNEISEKSEIFDDQFSVERPDGSNFTLKIRSTKLEDSAMYFCASSDRAPGELFFGEGSRLTVL.

In its sample, this clone was seen once. The chain employs TRBV30 and TRBJ2-1, with TRBD2 identical over 9 bases. The CDR3 sequence is 14 residues long. V trimming: 3 bases; J trimming: 11 bases; junction bases outside the gene matches: 11. CDR1 GTSNPN and CDR2 SVGIG come from the germline V gene (reference sequence). In DNA, the CDR3 is TGTGCCTGGAGCTCCGGGACTAGCCCCTTCAAGCAGTTCTTC. It translates to CAWSSGTSPFKQFF.

This clone was seen a few times. The rearrangement uses TRBV30 and TRBJ2-5; a weak D match, TRBD2 (5 bases). Trimming took off 3 bases at V and 7 bases at J, with 9 bases between the two ends. This CDR3 has 11 amino acids. CDR1 and CDR2 from the germline V gene are GTSNPN and SVGIG (reference sequence). CDR3 nucleotide sequence: TGTGCCTGGAGCGGGATGGGGACCCAGTACTTC. Amino acids: CAWSGMGTQYF.

The CDR3 DNA reads TGTGCCAGCAGCTTATCGCCAGCCCGGGACTCCCCCTACGAGCAGTACTTC. This gives the protein CASSLSPARDSPYEQYF. The chain joins TRBV7-2 to TRBJ2-7; possible D gene TRBD2, 6 bases. Trimming stripped 2 bases from V and 2 bases from J, with 19 bases between. The CDR3 loop spans 17 amino acids. Per germline, CDR1 SGHTA and CDR2 FQGNSA.

The V gene is TRBV29-1, the J gene TRBJ2-5, with 7 bases matching TRBD2. V lost 4 bases, J lost 2 bases, and 13 bases stayed unmatched. CDR1 and CDR2 from the germline V gene are SQVTM and ANQGSEA. The CDR3 loop spans 16 amino acids. The CDR3 loop reads CSVAWSGGSTQETQYF. In DNA form, the CDR3 reads TGCAGCGTTGCATGGAGTGGCGGGAGCACACAAGAGACCCAGTACTTC.

The genes are TRBV30 and TRBJ1-2; D is possibly TRBD1 (5 bases). CDR1 and CDR2 from the germline V gene are GTSNPN and SVGIG (reference sequence). V lost 0 bases and J 2 bases, leaving 10 bases between the germline ends. This CDR3 has 14 amino acids. The CDR3 sequence is CAWSVRGANYGYTF. The DNA for the CDR3 is TGTGCCTGGAGTGTACGTGGGGCGAACTATGGCTACACCTTC.

The chain joins TRBV7-9 to TRBJ2-6; the D gene could be TRBD1 or TRBD2 (5 bases each). The CDR3 length is 18 residues. From germline, CDR1 is SEHNR and CDR2 FQNEAQ (reference sequence). V was pared by 1 base and J by 0 bases, with 13 bases between. CDR3 residues: CASSLEGRPTSGANVLTF. The CDR3, as DNA: TGTGCCAGCAGCTTAGAGGGACGCCCAACCTCTGGGGCCAACGTCCTGACTTTC.

The CDR3 DNA reads TGCAGCGTTGTGCAGGGGGACACCTACGAGCAGTACTTC. Its protein is CSVVQGDTYEQYF. This sequence joins TRBV29-1 and TRBJ2-7; 7 bases are a match to TRBD1. CDR1 and CDR2 (germline): SQVTM, ANQGSEA. CDR3 length: 13 amino acids. The junction had 5 bases not matched to a gene; V was cut back by 4 bases and J by 2 bases.

As regards this clone: Other DNA sequences in this specimen translate into the identical CDR3. This chain joins TRBV2 and TRBJ2-7, with TRBD1 identical over 7 bases. This CDR3 is 12 amino acids long. Germline V lookup: CDR1 SNHLY, CDR2 FYNNEI. The ends lost 6 bases at V and 4 bases at J; junction bases unmatched: 3. The CDR3 DNA sequence: TGTGCCAGCAGAGAACAGGGGTACGAGCAGTACTTC. It encodes CASREQGYEQYF.

The sample holds one count of this clone. Different DNA sequences within this sample yield the same CDR3. This chain joins TRBV29-1 and TRBJ1-1; D is possibly TRBD1 (5 bases). The germline V gene encodes CDR1 SQVTM and CDR2 ANQGSEA. This CDR3 is 13 amino acids long. V lost 5 bases and J lost 0, with 10 bases in between. The CDR3 is CSVRGVLNTEAFF. The CDR3 coding sequence is TGCAGCGTTAGGGGAGTGCTGAACACTGAAGCTTTCTTT.

This sequence joins TRBV29-1 and TRBJ1-4; D uncertain. The CDR3 length is 15 residues. The V end lost 7 bases, the J end lost 4 bases, and 19 bases lay between the germline ends. Germline CDR1 reads SQVTM; CDR2 reads ANQGSEA. CDR3 sequence (DNA): TGCAGCGCCACCCTGGAGGCGAGTTTTAATGAAAAACTGTTTTTT. Its protein product is CSATLEASFNEKLFF.

This chain uses TRBV9 with TRBJ1-2; D is perhaps TRBD1 (5 bases). The CDR3 consists of 14 residues. Germline assignment: CDR1 SGDLS and CDR2 YYNGEE. The V end was cut by 0 bases, the J end by 6 bases, with 12 bases between. Here the CDR3 DNA reads TGTGCCAGCAGCGTAGTGGAAGGGACCCATGGCTACACCTTC. Protein: CASSVVEGTHGYTF.

The chain joins TRBV29-1 to TRBJ2-1; 8 nucleotides line up with TRBD2. The CDR3 consists of 17 residues. CDR1 and CDR2 from the germline V gene are SQVTM and ANQGSEA. V was clipped by 1 base and J by 8 bases; unmatched bases: 16. In nucleotides, the CDR3 is TGCAGCGTTGAAGTTCGGAGGGTCCGGGGGGGCGACGATGAGCAGTTCTTC. It codes for CSVEVRRVRGGDDEQFF.